The 2 T cell receptor beta chains in this list originate from one sample, sequenced in a study of T-cell reconstitution after alpha-beta-depleted transplantation in children. Preparing the TCRbeta library involved the use of unique molecular identifiers. One entry per CDR3 protein, called by TCRdb with MiXCR from the PCR reads. The sample lists about a million distinct CDR3 sequences; about 30% were seen once. The material sequenced was PBMCs, mostly from graft donor cells, taken 360 days after TCRalphabeta/CD19-depleted stem cell transplant. The receptor source for this set is a boy under two years old who had a stem cell transplant for SCID, so the T cells may come from the graft donor.

V gene TRBV4-3 combines with J gene TRBJ1-1; 11 positions match TRBD1. V was pared by 1 base and J by 7 bases, with 5 bases of the junction left unmatched. The germline V gene has CDR1 LGHNA and CDR2 YSLEER. The CDR3 is 15 residues long. This CDR3 is CASSQGTGGGGEAFF. CDR3 coding DNA: TGCGCCAGCAGCCAAGGGACAGGGGGCGGGGGTGAAGCTTTCTTT.

This clonotype was counted only a few times. The chain combines TRBV4-2 with TRBJ2-7, with D maybe TRBD1 (6 bases). The CDR3 loop spans 17 amino acids. V lost 4 bases and J 5 bases, leaving 24 bases between the germline ends. Germline V gives CDR1 LGHNA, CDR2 YNFKEQ. CDR3 in DNA: TGTGCCAGCAGCCTTGGTGGGTTGGCAGAATCAGGGGACGAGCAGTACTTC. Encoded protein: CASSLGGLAESGDEQYF.